Below, 7 T cell receptor beta chains from the same sample are listed, as sequenced in a study of cytomegalovirus exposure and HLA in healthy donors. A multiplex PCR was run with 60 Vbeta primers and 13 Jbeta primers. Measured with immunoSEQ multiplex PCR; TCRdb has only the in-frame clones, and not every one. The repertoire holds about 110,000 clones, with approximately 72% as singletons. The source material was PBMCs. The source is a man aged 25 to 40 in good health and CMV-seronegative.

This sequence joins TRBV9 and TRBJ2-5; 8 bases agree with TRBD1. The CDR3 contains 13 residues. The V gene end was trimmed by 0 bases and the J gene end by 9 bases; junction bases not matched to a gene: 4. In germline, CDR1 is SGDLS, CDR2 YYNGEE. The CDR3 DNA is TGTGCCAGCAGCGTAGAGACAGGGGAGGCCCAGTACTTC. It is translated as CASSVETGEAQYF.

The chain uses TRBV5-6 and TRBJ1-1, with a tentative D call TRBD1 (5 bases). V was pared by 0 bases and J by 10 bases, with 13 bases between. Germline V gene sequence: CDR1 SGHDT, CDR2 YYEEEE. The CDR3 is 13 amino acids. The CDR3 spells CASSLAGGFTAFF. The CDR3 DNA follows: TGTGCCAGCAGCTTGGCGGGGGGATTCACAGCTTTCTTT.

CDR3 in DNA: TGTGCCAGCAGCTTGGGGACAGCATCCTACGAGCAGTACTTC. Its translation: CASSLGTASYEQYF. V and J are TRBV7-9 and TRBJ2-7; TRBD1 matches 7 bases. The CDR3 runs 14 residues. The germline gives CDR1 SEHNR, CDR2 FQNEAQ (reference sequence). The J segment lost 1 base and the V segment lost 3 bases, leaving 3 bases of the junction unmatched.

The V call is TRBV2, the J call TRBJ2-2; 8 bases map to TRBD1. CDR3 size: 14 residues. The J segment lost 0 bases and the V segment lost 10 bases, leaving 4 bases of the junction unmatched. Germline V gene sequence: CDR1 SNHLY, CDR2 FYNNEI. Written as DNA, the CDR3 is TGTGCCACCTCACAGGGGGCGAACACCGGGGAGCTGTTTTTT. Translating it yields CATSQGANTGELFF.

J is TRBJ1-1 and V is TRBV28, with TRBD1 matching 7 bases. Germline V gene lookup returns CDR1 MDHEN and CDR2 SYDVKM. With V trimmed by 11 bases and J by 1 base, 7 bases remained unmatched. The CDR3 covers 13 residues. CDR3 in amino acids: CAAGTVGNTEAFF. CDR3 in DNA: TGTGCCGCAGGGACAGTGGGGAACACTGAAGCTTTCTTT. Supplemented by reference TRBV28 and TRBJ1-1, the full variable domain reads DVKVTQSSRYLVKRTGEKVFLECVQDMDHENMFWYRQDPGLGLRLIYFSYDVKMKEKGDIPEGYSVSREKKERFSLILESASTNQTSMYLCAAGTVGNTEAFFGQGTRLTVV.

This clone turned up a few times. The gene calls are TRBV7-3 and TRBJ1-1; D may be TRBD1 (5 bases). The germline V gene encodes CDR1 SGHTA and CDR2 FQGTGA. This CDR3 comprises 14 residues. V was pared by 0 bases and J by 4 bases, with 9 bases between. CDR3 DNA sequence: TGTGCCAGCAGCTTAACGGTAGGGGCCACTGAAGCTTTCTTT. Its translation: CASSLTVGATEAFF.

This clone was found a few times. This sequence joins TRBV5-8 and TRBJ2-1, with 8 bases fitting TRBD1. The CDR3 has 15 amino acids. Germline loops: CDR1 SGHTS, CDR2 YDEGEE. J gave up 1 base and V 4 bases, and 4 bases lay outside the gene matches. The CDR3 DNA reads TGTGCCAGCAGCGCTGGGACAGGTTCCTACAATGAGCAGTTCTTC. It codes for CASSAGTGSYNEQFF.